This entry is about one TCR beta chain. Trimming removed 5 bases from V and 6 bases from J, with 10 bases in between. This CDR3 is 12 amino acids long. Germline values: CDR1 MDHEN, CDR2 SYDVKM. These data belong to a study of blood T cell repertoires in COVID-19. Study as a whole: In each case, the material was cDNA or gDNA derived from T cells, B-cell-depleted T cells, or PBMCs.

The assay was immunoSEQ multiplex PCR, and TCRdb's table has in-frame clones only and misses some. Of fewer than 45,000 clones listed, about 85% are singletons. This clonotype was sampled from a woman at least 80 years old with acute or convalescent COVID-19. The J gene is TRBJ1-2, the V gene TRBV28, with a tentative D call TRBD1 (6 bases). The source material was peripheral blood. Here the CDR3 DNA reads TGTGCCAGCAGTGCAGACAGGCATGGCTACACCTTC. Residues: CASSADRHGYTF.